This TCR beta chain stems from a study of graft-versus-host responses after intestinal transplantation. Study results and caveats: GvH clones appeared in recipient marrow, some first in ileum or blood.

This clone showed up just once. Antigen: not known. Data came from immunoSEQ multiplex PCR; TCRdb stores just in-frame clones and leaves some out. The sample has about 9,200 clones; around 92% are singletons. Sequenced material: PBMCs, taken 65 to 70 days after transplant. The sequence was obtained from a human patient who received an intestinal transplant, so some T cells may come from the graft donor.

This CDR3 reads CASRIRPDELVMGTEAFF. The CDR3 bases are TGTGCCAGCAGAATAAGACCCGACGAACTGGTAATGGGCACTGAAGCTTTCTTT. The gene calls are TRBV7-2 and TRBJ1-1; D is ambiguous. The CDR3 runs to 18 residues. In germline, CDR1 is SGHTA, CDR2 FQGNSA. Trimming left V 6 bases short and J 4 bases short, with 27 bases between. The variable domain in full, with the rest retrieved from reference TRBV7-2 and TRBJ1-1, is GAGVSQSPSNKVTEKGKDVELRCDPISGHTALYWYRQSLGQGLEFLIYFQGNSAPDKSGLPSDRFSAERTGGSVSTLTIQRTQQEDSAVYLCASRIRPDELVMGTEAFFGQGTRLTVV.